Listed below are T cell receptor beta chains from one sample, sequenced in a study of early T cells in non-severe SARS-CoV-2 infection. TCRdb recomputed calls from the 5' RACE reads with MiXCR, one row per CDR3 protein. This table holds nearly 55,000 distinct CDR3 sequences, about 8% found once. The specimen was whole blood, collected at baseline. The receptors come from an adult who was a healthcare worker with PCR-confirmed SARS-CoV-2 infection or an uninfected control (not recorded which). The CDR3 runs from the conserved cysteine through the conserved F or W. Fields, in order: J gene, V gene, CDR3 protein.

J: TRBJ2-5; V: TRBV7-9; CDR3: CASSMHSGVGETQYF
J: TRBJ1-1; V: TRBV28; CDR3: CASSTGGLNTEAFF
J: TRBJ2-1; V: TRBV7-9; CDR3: CASSSKAQPTGLEEFF
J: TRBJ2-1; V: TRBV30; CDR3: CAWSDRAFSYNEQFF
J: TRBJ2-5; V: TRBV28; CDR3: CASKQQETQYF
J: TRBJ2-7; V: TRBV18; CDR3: CASSPPGSFRHNYEQYF
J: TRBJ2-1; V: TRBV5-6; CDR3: CASSDRLFYNEQFF
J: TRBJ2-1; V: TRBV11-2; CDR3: CASSLVTGDGGEQFF
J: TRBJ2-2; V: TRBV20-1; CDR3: CSAWGTGELFF
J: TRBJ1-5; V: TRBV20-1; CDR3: CSAIRVTGAGQPQHF
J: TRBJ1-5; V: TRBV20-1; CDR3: CSARPSPFLRGYSNQPQHF
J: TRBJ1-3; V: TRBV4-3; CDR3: CASSQAAGLGNTIYF
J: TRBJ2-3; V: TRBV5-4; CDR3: CASSTGTPGLDTQYF
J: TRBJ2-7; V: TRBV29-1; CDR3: CSAATTGSYEQYF
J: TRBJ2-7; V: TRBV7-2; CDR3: CASSPRGGRFNEQYF
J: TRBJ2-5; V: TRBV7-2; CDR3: CASSLTPPFGTQYF
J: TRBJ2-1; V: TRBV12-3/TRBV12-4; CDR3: CASSRDISYNEQFF
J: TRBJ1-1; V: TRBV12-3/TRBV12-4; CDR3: CASETESDHQAFF
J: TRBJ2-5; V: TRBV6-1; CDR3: CASSESLETRYF
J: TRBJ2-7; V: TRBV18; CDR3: CAGSGGSAAEQYF
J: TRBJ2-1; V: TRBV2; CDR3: CASNSGSFYNEQFF
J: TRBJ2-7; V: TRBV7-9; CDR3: CASSQGRGSYEQYF
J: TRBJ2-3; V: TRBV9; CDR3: CASSVETSADTQYF
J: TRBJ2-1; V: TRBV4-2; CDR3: CASSQDRFGGRFAYNEQFF